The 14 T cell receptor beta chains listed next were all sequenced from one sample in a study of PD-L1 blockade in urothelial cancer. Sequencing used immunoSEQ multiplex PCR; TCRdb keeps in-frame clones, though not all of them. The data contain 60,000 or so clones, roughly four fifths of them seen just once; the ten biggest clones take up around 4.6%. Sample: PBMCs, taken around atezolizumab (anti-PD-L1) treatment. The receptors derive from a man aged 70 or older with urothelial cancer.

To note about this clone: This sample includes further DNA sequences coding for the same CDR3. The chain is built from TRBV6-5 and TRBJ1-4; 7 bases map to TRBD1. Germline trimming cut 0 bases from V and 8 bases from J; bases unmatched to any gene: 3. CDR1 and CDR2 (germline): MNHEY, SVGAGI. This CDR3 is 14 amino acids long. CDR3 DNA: TGTGCCAGCAGTTACTCAAGAGGGGGCGAAAAACTGTTTTTT. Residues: CASSYSRGGEKLFF.

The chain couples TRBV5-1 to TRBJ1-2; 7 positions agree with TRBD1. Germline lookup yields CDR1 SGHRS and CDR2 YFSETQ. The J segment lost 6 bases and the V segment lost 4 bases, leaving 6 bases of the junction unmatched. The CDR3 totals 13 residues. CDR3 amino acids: CASSTGQPDGYTF. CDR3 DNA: TGCGCCAGCAGCACGGGACAGCCTGATGGCTACACCTTC.

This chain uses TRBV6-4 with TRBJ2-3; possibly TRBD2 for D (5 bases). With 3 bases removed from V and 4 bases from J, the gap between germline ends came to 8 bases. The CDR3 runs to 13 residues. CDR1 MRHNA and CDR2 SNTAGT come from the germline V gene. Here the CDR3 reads CASSEGSADTQYF. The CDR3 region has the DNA TGTGCCAGCAGTGAGGGTAGCGCAGATACGCAGTATTTT.

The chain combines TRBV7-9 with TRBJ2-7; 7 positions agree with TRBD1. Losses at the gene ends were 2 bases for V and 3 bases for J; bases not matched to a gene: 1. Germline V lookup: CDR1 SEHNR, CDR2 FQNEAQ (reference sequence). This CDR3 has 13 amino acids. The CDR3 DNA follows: TGTGCCAGCAGCTTAAGGGACAGCTACGAGCAGTACTTC. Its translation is CASSLRDSYEQYF.

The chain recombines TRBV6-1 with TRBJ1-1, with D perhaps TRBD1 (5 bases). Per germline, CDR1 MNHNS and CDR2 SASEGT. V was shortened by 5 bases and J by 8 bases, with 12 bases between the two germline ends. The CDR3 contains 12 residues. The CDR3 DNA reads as TGTGCCAGCAGTCCATACAGGAGAGAAGCTTTCTTT. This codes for CASSPYRREAFF.

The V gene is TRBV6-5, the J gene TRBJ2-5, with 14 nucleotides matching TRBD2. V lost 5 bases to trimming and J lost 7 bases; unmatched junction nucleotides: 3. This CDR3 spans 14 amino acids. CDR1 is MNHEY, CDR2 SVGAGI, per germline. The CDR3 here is CASSETSGRGTQYF. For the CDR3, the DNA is TGTGCCAGCAGTGAGACTAGCGGGAGGGGGACCCAGTACTTC.

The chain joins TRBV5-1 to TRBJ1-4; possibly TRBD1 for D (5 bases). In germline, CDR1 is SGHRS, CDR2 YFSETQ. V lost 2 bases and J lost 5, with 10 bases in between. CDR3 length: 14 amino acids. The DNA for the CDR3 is TGCGCCAGCAGCTTCGGGCAGGGCAATGAAAAACTGTTTTTT. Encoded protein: CASSFGQGNEKLFF.

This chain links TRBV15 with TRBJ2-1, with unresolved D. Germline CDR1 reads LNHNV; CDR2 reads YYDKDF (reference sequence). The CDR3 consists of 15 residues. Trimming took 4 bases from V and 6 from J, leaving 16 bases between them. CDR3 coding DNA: TGTGCCACCAGCACCTATAGCCCTCGAGGCAATGAGCAGTTCTTC. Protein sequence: CATSTYSPRGNEQFF.

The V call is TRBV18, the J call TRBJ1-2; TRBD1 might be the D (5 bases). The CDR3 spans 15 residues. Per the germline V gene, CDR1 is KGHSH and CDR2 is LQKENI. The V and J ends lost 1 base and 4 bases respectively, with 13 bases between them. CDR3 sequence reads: CASSPLQGGGYGYTF. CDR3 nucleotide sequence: TGTGCCAGCTCACCACTGCAGGGCGGTGGCTATGGCTACACCTTC.

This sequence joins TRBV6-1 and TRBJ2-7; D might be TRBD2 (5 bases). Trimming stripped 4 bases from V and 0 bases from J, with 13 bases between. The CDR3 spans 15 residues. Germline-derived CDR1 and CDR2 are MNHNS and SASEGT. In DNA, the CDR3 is TGTGCCAGCAGTGGACCGACCCGGGGCTCCTACGAGCAGTACTTC. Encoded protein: CASSGPTRGSYEQYF.

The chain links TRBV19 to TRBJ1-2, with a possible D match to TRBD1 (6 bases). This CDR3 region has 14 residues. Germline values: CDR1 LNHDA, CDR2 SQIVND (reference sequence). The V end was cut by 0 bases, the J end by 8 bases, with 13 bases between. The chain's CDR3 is CASSIEAGEDGYTF. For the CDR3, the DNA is TGTGCCAGTAGTATAGAGGCAGGGGAAGACGGCTACACCTTC.

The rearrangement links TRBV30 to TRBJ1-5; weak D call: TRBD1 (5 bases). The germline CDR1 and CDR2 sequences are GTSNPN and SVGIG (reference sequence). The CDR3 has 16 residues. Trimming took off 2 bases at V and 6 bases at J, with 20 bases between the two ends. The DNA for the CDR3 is TGTGCCTGGAGTACCAAAGGTGGGCAGGGAACTCAGCCCCAGCATTTT. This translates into CAWSTKGGQGTQPQHF.

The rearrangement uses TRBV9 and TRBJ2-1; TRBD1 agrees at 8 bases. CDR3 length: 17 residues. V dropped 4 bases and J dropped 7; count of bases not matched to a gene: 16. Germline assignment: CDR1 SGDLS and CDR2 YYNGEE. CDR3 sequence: CASSPRQGPLIRNEQFF. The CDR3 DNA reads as TGTGCCAGCAGCCCTCGACAGGGGCCCCTCATTAGGAATGAGCAGTTCTTC. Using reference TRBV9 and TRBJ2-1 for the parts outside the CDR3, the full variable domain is DSGVTQTPKHLITATGQRVTLRCSPRSGDLSVYWYQQSLDQGLQFLIQYYNGEERAKGNILERFSAQQFPDLHSELNLSSLELGDSALYFCASSPRQGPLIRNEQFFGPGTRLTVL.

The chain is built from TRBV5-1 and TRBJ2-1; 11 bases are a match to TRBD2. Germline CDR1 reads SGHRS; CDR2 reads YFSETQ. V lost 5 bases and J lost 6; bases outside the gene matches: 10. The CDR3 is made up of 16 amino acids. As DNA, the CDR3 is TGCGCCAGCAGGGCTTGGCCTAGCGGGAGGATCAATGAGCAGTTCTTC. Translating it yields CASRAWPSGRINEQFF.